The 25 T cell receptor beta chains given below trace back to one sample, sequenced in a study of blood T cell repertoires in COVID-19. Method: immunoSEQ multiplex PCR; TCRdb's copy keeps in-frame clones and lacks some. The sample holds 40,000 to 45,000 clones, nearly 70% seen once. Input material: peripheral blood. These receptors came from a man older than 75 with acute or convalescent COVID-19.

The chain employs TRBV3-1 (or the pseudogene TRBV3-2) and TRBJ2-1; 12 positions agree with TRBD1. The V gene end was trimmed by 0 bases and the J gene end by 6 bases; junction bases not matched to a gene: 6. The CDR3 extends over 17 amino acids. The germline V gene has CDR1 LGHDT and CDR2 YNNKEL (reference sequence). CDR3 nucleotide sequence: TGTGCCAGCAGCCAAGATCAGGGGACAGGGGGCTGCAATGAGCAGTTCTTC. Translating gives CASSQDQGTGGCNEQFF.

The V and J genes are TRBV11-2 and TRBJ2-3; 9 bases are shared with TRBD2. CDR3 length: 17 amino acids. Trimming removed 1 base from V and 1 base from J; junction bases left unmatched: 6. Germline CDR1 is SGHAT and CDR2 is FQNNGV. The CDR3: CASSLVSASGGTDTQYF. In DNA form, the CDR3 reads TGTGCCAGCAGCTTAGTATCGGCTAGCGGGGGCACAGATACGCAGTATTTT.

The J gene is TRBJ1-2, the V gene TRBV6-2 or TRBV6-3, with D perhaps TRBD1 (5 bases). Trimming stripped 4 bases from V and 6 bases from J, with 9 bases between. Germline V gene lookup returns CDR1 MNHEY and CDR2 SVGEGT. CDR3 size: 12 residues. The CDR3 nucleotides read TGTGCCAGCAGTTTAACAGGCCATGGCTACACCTTC. Amino acid sequence: CASSLTGHGYTF.

V gene TRBV11-3 combines with J gene TRBJ2-1; 8 bases are shared with TRBD2. Germline V gene data show CDR1 as SGHNT and CDR2 as YENEEA. This CDR3 has 16 amino acids. The V segment lost 0 bases and the J segment 6 bases; nucleotides outside the gene matches: 7. CDR3 amino acids: CASSLEGGRLSNEQFF. DNA for the CDR3: TGTGCCAGCAGCTTAGAGGGCGGGAGGCTAAGCAATGAGCAGTTCTTC.

The chain is built from TRBV5-4 and TRBJ1-4; TRBD1 might be the D (5 bases). Trimming stripped 0 bases from V and 6 bases from J, with 21 bases between. Germline V lookup: CDR1 SGHNT, CDR2 YYREEE (reference sequence). The CDR3 is 18 residues long. The DNA of the CDR3 is TGTGCCAGCAGCTTGGATGGGGGGGGTTTGCAGGGCGATGAAAAACTGTTTTTT. This codes for CASSLDGGGLQGDEKLFF.

The chain couples TRBV9 to TRBJ2-1, with 10 bases matching TRBD2. The CDR3 has 15 residues. V was pared by 7 bases and J by 9 bases, with 13 bases of the junction left unmatched. CDR1 is SGDLS and CDR2 is YYNGEE in the germline V gene. CDR3 bases: TGTGCCAGCCAAAGTGGGCTAGCGGGAGCGGGTGAGCAGTTCTTC. It specifies CASQSGLAGAGEQFF.

The chain links TRBV11-3 to TRBJ2-7, with 9 bases fitting TRBD1. This CDR3 region has 14 residues. The J segment lost 6 bases and the V segment lost 5 bases, leaving 8 bases of the junction unmatched. In germline, CDR1 is SGHNT, CDR2 YENEEA. Written as DNA, the CDR3 is TGTGCCAGCAGCGTTCGGGACAGGGCGCTCGAGCAGTACTTC. It translates to CASSVRDRALEQYF.

Written as DNA, the CDR3 is TGCGCCAGCAGCCGGCTCGCAGGGGGCGAAAGCTACGAGCAGTACTTC. This translates into CASSRLAGGESYEQYF. V gene TRBV5-1 combines with J gene TRBJ2-7, with 8 bases matching TRBD1. The CDR3 runs to 16 residues. Germline CDR1 and CDR2: SGHRS and YFSETQ. Trimming cost V 4 bases and J 3 bases; bases outside gene matches: 12.

The chain joins TRBV11-3 to TRBJ2-7; tentative D call: TRBD2 (6 bases). Trimming removed 5 bases at V and 1 base at J, with 18 bases between. The CDR3 spans 16 residues. Per the germline V gene, CDR1 is SGHNT and CDR2 is YENEEA. The CDR3 is CASSDRGGVRSYEQYF. The DNA of the CDR3 is TGTGCCAGCAGCGACCGAGGCGGGGTAAGATCCTACGAGCAGTACTTC.

This chain joins TRBV11-3 and TRBJ2-1, with D tentatively TRBD2 (6 bases). Germline loops: CDR1 SGHNT, CDR2 YENEEA. V was trimmed by 1 base and J by 5 bases, leaving 9 bases between them. This CDR3 contains 14 residues. In nucleotides, the CDR3 is TGTGCCAGCAGCTTAGTGGCGGGAAACAATGAGCAGTTCTTC. Its translation is CASSLVAGNNEQFF.

This chain uses TRBV7-6 with TRBJ2-1; 15 bases match TRBD2. The CDR3 extends over 19 amino acids. V was clipped by 5 bases and J by 0 bases; unmatched bases: 8. Germline loops: CDR1 SGHVS, CDR2 FNYEAQ. The CDR3 nucleotides read TGTGCCAGCAGCCACCCCGGGACTAGCGGGGGGAACTCCTACAATGAGCAGTTCTTC. Its translation: CASSHPGTSGGNSYNEQFF.

This clone was seen a single time. The CDR3 spells CASSIDWNNEQFF. As DNA, the CDR3 is TGTGCCAGTAGTATCGACTGGAACAATGAGCAGTTCTTC. The V call is TRBV19, the J call TRBJ2-1, with unresolved D. Per the germline V gene, CDR1 is LNHDA and CDR2 is SQIVND (reference sequence). V was cut by 3 bases and J by 5 bases, with 8 bases left in between. The CDR3 covers 13 residues.

This clone was recorded many times. This chain connects TRBV29-1 to TRBJ1-5; D gene ambiguous. The length of the CDR3 is 14 residues. V gave up 5 bases and J gave up 0 bases, with 11 bases separating them. Germline V gene data show CDR1 as SQVTM and CDR2 as ANQGSEA. The CDR3: CSVSVSYSNQPQHF. The CDR3, as DNA: TGCAGCGTTTCAGTCTCGTATAGCAATCAGCCCCAGCATTTT.

CDR3 in amino acids: CASTRQGSSYEQYF. The CDR3, as DNA: TGTGCCAGCACAAGACAGGGGAGCTCCTACGAGCAGTACTTC. The rearrangement uses TRBV6-6 and TRBJ2-7, with 8 bases fitting TRBD1. V lost 7 bases to trimming and J lost 0 bases; unmatched junction nucleotides: 5. Germline-derived CDR1 and CDR2 are MNHNY and SVGAGI (reference sequence). The CDR3 consists of 14 residues.

This chain connects TRBV19 to TRBJ2-5, with a possible D match to TRBD1 (6 bases). V was cut by 2 bases and J by 0 bases, with 19 bases left in between. There are 18 residues in the CDR3. CDR1 is LNHDA, CDR2 SQIVND, per germline (reference sequence). The CDR3: CASSINPPDRTHQETQYF. The CDR3 DNA reads TGTGCCAGTAGTATAAACCCTCCCGACAGGACCCACCAAGAGACCCAGTACTTC.

This clone appeared a few times. CDR3 nucleotide sequence: TGTGCCAGCAGCCAGATACAGGGCCTGAGTACTGAAGCTTTCTTT. It codes for CASSQIQGLSTEAFF. J is TRBJ1-1 and V is TRBV3-1 (or the pseudogene TRBV3-2), with D perhaps TRBD1 (6 bases). Germline V gene lookup returns CDR1 LGHDT and CDR2 YNNKEL (reference sequence). The CDR3 is 15 residues long. V lost 3 bases and J 5 bases, leaving 16 bases between the germline ends.

The V call is TRBV5-1, the J call TRBJ2-5; D gene uncertain. V was trimmed by 0 bases and J by 0 bases, leaving 6 bases between them. Germline loops: CDR1 SGHRS, CDR2 YFSETQ. This CDR3 has 14 residues. The CDR3: CASSLGLDQETQYF. In DNA form, the CDR3 reads TGCGCCAGCAGCTTGGGACTGGACCAAGAGACCCAGTACTTC.

The V and J genes are TRBV30 and TRBJ1-6; D is possibly TRBD1 (6 bases). V lost 5 bases, J lost 2 bases, and 13 bases lay in between. CDR1 and CDR2 (germline): GTSNPN, SVGIG (reference sequence). This CDR3 spans 15 amino acids. The CDR3 DNA sequence: TGTGCCTGGCATCAGGGGCTCACCTATAATTCACCCCTCCACTTT. This encodes CAWHQGLTYNSPLHF.

The gene calls are TRBV6-5 and TRBJ1-6; 9 bases are a match to TRBD1. Trimming cost V 4 bases and J 7 bases; bases outside gene matches: 8. CDR3 length: 16 residues. Looked up from germline, CDR1 is MNHEY and CDR2 is SVGAGI. CDR3 sequence reads: CASSSSWDRVNSPLHF. CDR3 sequence (DNA): TGTGCCAGCAGTTCGAGTTGGGACAGGGTAAATTCACCCCTCCACTTT.

The J gene is TRBJ2-7, the V gene TRBV10-2; possibly TRBD2 for D (5 bases). Trimming took off 4 bases at V and 3 bases at J, with 19 bases between the two ends. This CDR3 spans 16 amino acids. Germline assignment: CDR1 WSHSY and CDR2 SAAADI. DNA of the CDR3: TGCGCCAGCAGTGGACCCGGCTCAGGCGGGTACTACGAGCAGTACTTC. Its translation: CASSGPGSGGYYEQYF.

The gene calls are TRBV20-1 and TRBJ2-1; a possible D gene is TRBD2 (6 bases). The CDR3 extends over 14 amino acids. The ends were cut back, 3 bases at V and 5 bases at J, with 14 bases in the middle. Germline CDR1 reads DFQATT; CDR2 reads SNEGSKA (reference sequence). CDR3 DNA sequence: TGCAGTGCTAGTACCCTAGCGCAGAACAATGAGCAGTTCTTC. Translating it yields CSASTLAQNNEQFF.

The sample holds a few counts of this clone. CDR3 sequence: CASSLGRGLISSYEQYF. CDR3 nucleotide sequence: TGCGCCAGCAGCTTGGGGCGGGGACTAATTAGCTCCTACGAGCAGTACTTC. The chain has TRBV5-1 and TRBJ2-7; 7 nucleotides line up with TRBD2. V gave up 0 bases and J gave up 0 bases; unmatched junction bases: 9. Germline CDR1 reads SGHRS; CDR2 reads YFSETQ. CDR3 size: 17 residues.

J is TRBJ1-2 and V is TRBV18; TRBD1 matches at 7 bases. Trimming cost V 0 bases and J 5 bases; bases outside gene matches: 6. The germline V gene encodes CDR1 KGHSH and CDR2 LQKENI. This CDR3 comprises 15 residues. Here the CDR3 reads CASSPPGQLIYGYTF. The CDR3 DNA sequence: TGTGCCAGCTCACCACCGGGACAGCTTATTTATGGCTACACCTTC. The variable domain in full, with the rest retrieved from reference TRBV18 and TRBJ1-2, is NAGVMQNPRHLVRRRGQEARLRCSPMKGHSHVYWYRQLPEEGLKFMVYLQKENIIDESGMPKERFSAEFPKEGPSILRIQQVVRGDSAAYFCASSPPGQLIYGYTFGSGTRLTVV.

The chain combines TRBV5-1 with TRBJ2-1; a weak D match, TRBD1 (6 bases). Germline assignment: CDR1 SGHRS and CDR2 YFSETQ. V lost 0 bases, J lost 13 bases, and 17 bases lay in between. The CDR3 is 14 residues long. The chain's CDR3 is CASSLAGTPPPQFF. As DNA, the CDR3 is TGCGCCAGCAGCTTGGCTGGGACACCTCCCCCCCAGTTCTTC.

Only a few counts were recorded for this clone. V is TRBV2 and J is TRBJ2-1; tentative D call: TRBD1 (5 bases). The V end lost 5 bases, the J end lost 8 bases, and 10 bases lay between the germline ends. CDR1 is SNHLY, CDR2 FYNNEI, per germline. This CDR3 is 12 amino acids long. CDR3 amino acids: CASSSDMDEQFF. Written as DNA, the CDR3 is TGTGCCAGCAGTTCGGACATGGATGAGCAGTTCTTC.